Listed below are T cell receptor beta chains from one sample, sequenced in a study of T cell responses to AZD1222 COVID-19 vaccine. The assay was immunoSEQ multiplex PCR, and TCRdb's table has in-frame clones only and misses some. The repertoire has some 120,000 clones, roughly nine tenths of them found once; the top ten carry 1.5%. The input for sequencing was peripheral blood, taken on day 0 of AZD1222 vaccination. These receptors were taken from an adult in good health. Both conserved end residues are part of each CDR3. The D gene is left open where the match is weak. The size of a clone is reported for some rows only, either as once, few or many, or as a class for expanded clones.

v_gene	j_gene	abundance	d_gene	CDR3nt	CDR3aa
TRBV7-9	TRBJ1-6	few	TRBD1	TGTGCCAGCAGCGCTGTGGACAGGGACGGATCACCCCTCCACTTT	CASSAVDRDGSPLHF
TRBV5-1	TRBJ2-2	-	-	TGCGCCAGCAGCTACCTGACTCATAACACCGGGGAGCTGTTTTTT	CASSYLTHNTGELFF
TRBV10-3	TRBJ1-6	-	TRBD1	TGTGCCATCAGTACGGACAGGGTGGCCTATAATTCACCCCTCCACTTT	CAISTDRVAYNSPLHF
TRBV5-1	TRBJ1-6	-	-	TGCGCCAGCAGCTTACGGGATAATTCACCCCTCCACTTT	CASSLRDNSPLHF
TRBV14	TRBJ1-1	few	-	TGTGCCAGCAGCCAGTACGGGGTGAACACTGAAGCTTTCTTT	CASSQYGVNTEAFF
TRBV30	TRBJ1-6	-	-	TGTGCCTGGAAGGGGGGCCCTAGCTCCTATAATTCACCCCTCCACTTT	CAWKGGPSSYNSPLHF
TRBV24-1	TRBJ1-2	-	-	TGTGCCACCAGTGATCCCCGCGTGACAGCCAACTATGGCTACACCTTC	CATSDPRVTANYGYTF
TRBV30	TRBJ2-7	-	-	TGTGCCTGCAACAGGGTAGCCTACGAGCAGTACTTC	CACNRVAYEQYF
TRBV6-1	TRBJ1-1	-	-	TGTGCCAGCAAGGGAGTGAACACTGAAGCTTTCTTT	CASKGVNTEAFF
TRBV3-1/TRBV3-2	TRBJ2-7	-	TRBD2	TGTGCCAGCAGCCAAGGACTAGCGGGAGCTTCCTACGAGCAGTACTTC	CASSQGLAGASYEQYF
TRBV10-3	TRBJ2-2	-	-	TGTGCCATCAGTGAGGTGGGGGGAAACACCGGGGAGCTGTTTTTT	CAISEVGGNTGELFF
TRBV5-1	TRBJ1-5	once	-	TGCGCCAGCAGCTTTTTAGAGGGTAGCAATCAGCCCCAGCATTTT	CASSFLEGSNQPQHF
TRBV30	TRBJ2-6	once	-	TGTGCCTGGAACAAAAACCCTCTGGGGGCCAACGTCCTGACTTTC	CAWNKNPLGANVLTF
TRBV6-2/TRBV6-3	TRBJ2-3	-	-	TGTGCCAGCAGTATCCTTCGACCCCCGAGATGGGCAGATACGCAGTATTTT	CASSILRPPRWADTQYF
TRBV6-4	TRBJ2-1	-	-	TGTGCCAGCAGTGACGCGGGCGGAAGCTCCTACAATGAGCAGTTCTTC	CASSDAGGSSYNEQFF
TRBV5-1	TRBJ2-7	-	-	TGCGCCAGCAGTCCGGGGGGGGACAGCCCCACCTACGAGCAGTACTTC	CASSPGGDSPTYEQYF
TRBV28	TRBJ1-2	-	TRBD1	TGTGCCAGCAGTTCAGGGACAGGGAGAAACTATGGCTACACCTTC	CASSSGTGRNYGYTF
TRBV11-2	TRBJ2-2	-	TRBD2	TGTGCCAGCAGCTTTTCGGCGGGGGCGAACACCGGGGAGCTGTTTTTT	CASSFSAGANTGELFF
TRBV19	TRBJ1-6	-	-	TGTGCCAGTAGTGACGAGAGGGGCTCACCCCTCCACTTT	CASSDERGSPLHF
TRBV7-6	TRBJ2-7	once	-	TGTGCCAGCAGCCTTCAGGGCGCGACAGGGAGGATCCACGAGCAGTACTTC	CASSLQGATGRIHEQYF
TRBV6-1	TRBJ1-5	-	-	TGTGCCAGCAGTGAATACGAGGGGATCAATCAGCCCCAGCATTTT	CASSEYEGINQPQHF
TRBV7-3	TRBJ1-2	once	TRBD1	TGTGCCAGCAGCCCAGACTTGACAGGGTCTAACTATGGCTACACCTTC	CASSPDLTGSNYGYTF
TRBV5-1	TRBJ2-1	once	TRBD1	TGCGCCAGCAGCAGGGGGACAGAACGCTCCTACAATGAGCAGTTCTTC	CASSRGTERSYNEQFF
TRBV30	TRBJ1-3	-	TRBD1	TGTGCCTGGAGTGTACCGAAGGGCAGGGGGTACAACACCATATATTTT	CAWSVPKGRGYNTIYF
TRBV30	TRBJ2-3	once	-	TGTGCCTGGAGGGGCCCAGGTACAGATACGCAGTATTTT	CAWRGPGTDTQYF
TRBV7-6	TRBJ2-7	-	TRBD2	TGTGCCAGCAGCTTAGGAGGTAGCGGGGGTAGCGAGCAGTACTTC	CASSLGGSGGSEQYF
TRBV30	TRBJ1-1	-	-	TGTGCCTGGAGTCCCGGGACCACAACAGAAGCTTTCTTT	CAWSPGTTTEAFF
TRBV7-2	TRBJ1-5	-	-	TGTGCCAGCAGCTTAGCGATGGGGGATCAGCCCCAGCATTTT	CASSLAMGDQPQHF
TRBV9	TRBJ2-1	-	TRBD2	TGTGCCAGCAGCGTGCCAACTAGCGGGGCCGACCTACAGCAGTTCTTC	CASSVPTSGADLQQFF
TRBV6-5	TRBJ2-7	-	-	TGTGCCAGCAGTACGGACAGTTACTACGAGCAGTACTTC	CASSTDSYYEQYF
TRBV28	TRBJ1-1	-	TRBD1	TGTGCCAGCAGCACAGGGGGTGGATCTGAAGCTTTCTTT	CASSTGGGSEAFF
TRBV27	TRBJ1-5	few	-	TGTGCCAGCAGTCCACGACCGGGTTTTAGCAATCAGCCCCAGCATTTT	CASSPRPGFSNQPQHF
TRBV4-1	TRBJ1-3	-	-	TGCGCCAGCAGCCAAGGACAGCCTACATCTGGAAACACCATATATTTT	CASSQGQPTSGNTIYF
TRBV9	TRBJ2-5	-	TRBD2	TGTGCCAGCACCACACTAGCGGGGGGGTTGGAGACCCAGTACTTC	CASTTLAGGLETQYF
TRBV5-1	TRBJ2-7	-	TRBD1	TGCGCCAGCAGTCTCGACAGGGCGGCCTCCTACGAGCAGTACTTC	CASSLDRAASYEQYF
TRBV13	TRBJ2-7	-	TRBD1	TGTGCCAGCAGCTCGCGGACAGGGGAGGGCTACGAGCAGTACTTC	CASSSRTGEGYEQYF
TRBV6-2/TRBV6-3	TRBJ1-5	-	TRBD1	TGTGCCAGCAGTTACAGGGACAGGGTCGGTCAGCCCCAGCATTTT	CASSYRDRVGQPQHF
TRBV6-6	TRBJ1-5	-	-	TGTGCCAGCAGCCCCCGGCAGGGGCCGAATCAGCCCCAGCATTTT	CASSPRQGPNQPQHF
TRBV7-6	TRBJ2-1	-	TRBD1	TGTGCCAGCAGCTTGACAGGGGGCATAGTCAATGAGCAGTTCTTC	CASSLTGGIVNEQFF
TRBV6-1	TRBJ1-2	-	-	TGTGCCAGCAGTGAAGGGGGGACCCTCGTGGGAGGCTACACCTTC	CASSEGGTLVGGYTF
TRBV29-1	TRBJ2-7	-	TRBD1	TGCAGCGTTGAAGATGGTTACGGGACAGGGGGTAATCGGTACTTC	CSVEDGYGTGGNRYF
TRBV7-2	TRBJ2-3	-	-	TGTGCCAGCAGCTTCGGTTCGGTCCTAGAATTAAATACGCAGTATTTT	CASSFGSVLELNTQYF
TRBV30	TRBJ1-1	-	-	TGTGCCTGGTCTCTGGGGTTTAATGAAGCTTTCTTT	CAWSLGFNEAFF
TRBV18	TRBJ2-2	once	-	TGTGCCAGCTCACCGAGGGACACCGGGGAGCTGTTTTTT	CASSPRDTGELFF
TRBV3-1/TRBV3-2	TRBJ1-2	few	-	TGTGCCAGCAGCCAAGACGGGGGCTACACCTTC	CASSQDGGYTF
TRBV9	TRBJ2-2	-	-	TGTGCCAGCAGCGTAGACGATTTGCGGATCTGGGGCACAGGCCGTTCACCCGGGGAGCTGTTTTTT	CASSVDDLRIWGTGRSPGELFF
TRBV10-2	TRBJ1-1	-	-	TGCGCCAGCAGCCAATCCGGGGCCCCGAACACTGAAGCTTTCTTT	CASSQSGAPNTEAFF
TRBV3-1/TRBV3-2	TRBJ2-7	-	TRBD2	TGTGCCAGCAGCCAAGCTTCCCTAGCGGGGGGTTACGAGCAGTACTTC	CASSQASLAGGYEQYF